This TCR beta chain was retrieved from a study of regulatory T cells in long-lasting Graves disease. At the level of the study: Disease was considered persistent Graves' disease after over 5 years of antithyroid drugs (with positive TSH receptor antibodies).

Time point specified: persistent/refractory GD, antithyroid drugs over 5 years with positive TRAb. Following extraction of RNA from PBMCs, that RNA was used to make the TCR library. Xi'an, China, was home to the endocrinology department that provided patients. This clonotype showed up many times. The antigen is undetermined. This CDR3 contains 14 residues. CDR1 and CDR2 from the germline V gene are MNHNS and SASEGT. The V end was cut by 6 bases, the J end by 6 bases, with 15 bases between. General study points: Peripheral blood, not thyroid tissue, was the sole material studied. Favored gene segments in persistent disease were TRBV28, TRBJ1-2 and TRBJ2-5.

Combining iRepertoire HTBI primers with Arm-PCR of CDR3 regions, the authors built TCR beta libraries. TCRdb processed the multiplex PCR reads anew with MiXCR; each CDR3 protein has one entry. The sample consists of 350,000 to 450,000 distinct CDR3 sequences, more than 20% of them appearing once. The sequences come from peripheral blood mononuclear cells (PBMCs), collected when the disease was refractory, from a patient treated with antithyroid drugs. V usage is TRBV6-1 and J usage is TRBJ1-5; no definite D call. This sequence originates from a female donor with Graves disease. The CDR3 DNA follows: TGTGCCAGCAGCCAAGGGTGGGGAGCTCAGCCCCAGCATTTT. Protein: CASSQGWGAQPQHF.